Listed here are 14 T cell receptor beta chains from one sample, sequenced in a study of CD8 T cells in Susac syndrome. After extraction with the RNeasy kit, about 0.5 to 1 ug of the RNA was reverse transcribed using random hexamers. TCRdb used MiXCR to reprocess the immunoSEQ multiplex PCR reads, holding one entry per CDR3 protein. The data show 130,000 to 150,000 distinct CDR3 sequences, 90% to 95% seen once. The sample taken for sequencing was CD8+ T cells from PBMCs. The receptors were gathered from a human donor in good health.

This rearrangement joins TRBV5-1 to TRBJ2-3; D ambiguous. The V end lost 7 bases, the J end lost 2 bases, and 11 bases lay between the germline ends. The germline V gene has CDR1 SGHRS and CDR2 YFSETQ. The CDR3 length is 13 residues. DNA for the CDR3: TGCGCCAGCGCACGGCAGGACACAGATACGCAGTATTTT. It codes for CASARQDTDTQYF. Filled out from reference TRBV5-1 and TRBJ2-3, the complete variable domain reads KAGVTQTPRYLIKTRGQQVTLSCSPISGHRSVSWYQQTPGQGLQFLFEYFSETQRNKGNFPGRFSGRQFSNSRSEMNVSTLELGDSALYLCASARQDTDTQYFGPGTRLTVL.

This chain joins TRBV20-1 and TRBJ1-2, with unresolved D. Germline lookup yields CDR1 DFQATT and CDR2 SNEGSKA (reference sequence). The CDR3 spans 8 residues. V lost 6 bases and J lost 7, with 3 bases in between. CDR3 DNA sequence: TGCAGTGCGAGTGGCTACACCTTC. Protein: CSASGYTF.

This clonotype has a single count. CDR3 nucleotides: TGTGCCAGCAGCGTTATTCCCGGAGGAGATGAGCAGTTCTTC. It translates to CASSVIPGGDEQFF. The gene calls are TRBV5-6 and TRBJ2-1, with D possibly matching TRBD2 (5 bases). The germline V gene has CDR1 SGHDT and CDR2 YYEEEE. V dropped 4 bases and J dropped 8 bases, with 16 bases sitting between them. The CDR3 runs to 14 residues.

J is TRBJ1-4 and V is TRBV29-1; 7 positions agree with TRBD1. This CDR3 has 13 residues. In germline, CDR1 is SQVTM, CDR2 ANQGSEA. J was trimmed by 5 bases and V by 6 bases; bases with no gene match: 6. CDR3 in DNA: TGCAGCGTGCGGACAGGAAGAAATGAAAAACTGTTTTTT. Translated: CSVRTGRNEKLFF.

V and J are TRBV28 and TRBJ2-1; 9 positions match TRBD1. The V and J ends lost 5 bases and 0 bases, in that order; junction bases with no gene match: 14. Per germline, CDR1 MDHEN and CDR2 SYDVKM. This CDR3 has 19 amino acids. The CDR3 here is CASSDTGQGLEGSYNEQFF. CDR3 DNA sequence: TGTGCCAGCAGTGACACGGGACAGGGTTTAGAGGGCTCCTACAATGAGCAGTTCTTC.

This clonotype was found once. The chain carries TRBV14 and TRBJ2-3; D is undetermined. There are 15 residues in the CDR3. The V end lost 1 base, the J end lost 0 bases, and 8 bases lay between the germline ends. CDR1 SGHDN and CDR2 FVKESK come from the germline V gene. The CDR3 DNA is TGTGCCAGCAGCCAAGGAACAGCTAGCACAGATACGCAGTATTTT. Amino acids: CASSQGTASTDTQYF.

The V gene is TRBV20-1, the J gene TRBJ2-7; 9 bases align to TRBD2. Trimming removed 0 bases from V and 3 bases from J; junction bases left unmatched: 6. Germline V gene data show CDR1 as DFQATT and CDR2 as SNEGSKA (reference sequence). CDR3 size: 15 residues. CDR3 nucleotide sequence: TGCAGTGCTAGAGAAGGTGGGACTAGCATCTACGAGCAGTACTTC. Translating it yields CSAREGGTSIYEQYF.

The chain uses TRBV5-1 and TRBJ2-5; D not resolved. From germline, CDR1 is SGHRS and CDR2 YFSETQ. V dropped 4 bases and J dropped 1 base, with 11 bases sitting between them. The CDR3 length is 14 residues. The CDR3 nucleotides read TGCGCCAGCAGCCCGTCAGGCGCCCAAGAGACCCAGTACTTC. This sequence encodes CASSPSGAQETQYF.

This clonotype came up once. J is TRBJ2-7 and V is TRBV20-1, with TRBD1 identical over 9 bases. Germline assignment: CDR1 DFQATT and CDR2 SNEGSKA (reference sequence). Germline trimming cut 0 bases from V and 2 bases from J; bases unmatched to any gene: 5. The CDR3 sequence is 15 residues long. CDR3 sequence reads: CSARDWDRAPYEQYF. CDR3 DNA: TGCAGTGCTAGAGATTGGGACAGGGCTCCCTACGAGCAGTACTTC.

The chain has TRBV5-6 and TRBJ1-5; 7 bases match TRBD1. Looked up from germline, CDR1 is SGHDT and CDR2 is YYEEEE. CDR3 size: 14 residues. Trimming cost V 5 bases and J 7 bases; bases outside gene matches: 9. CDR3 in DNA: TGTGCCAGCAGAAGACAGGGTTGGGACCAGCCCCAGCATTTT. As protein: CASRRQGWDQPQHF.

The V and J genes are TRBV7-9 and TRBJ2-5, with D perhaps assigned TRBD1 or TRBD2 (6 bases each). Trimming shortened V by 3 bases and J by 5 bases, and 10 bases separated the two germline ends. The CDR3 runs 13 residues. From germline, CDR1 is SEHNR and CDR2 FQNEAQ (reference sequence). The CDR3 spells CASSFQGRETQYF. The CDR3 DNA follows: TGTGCCAGCAGCTTCCAGGGGAGGGAGACCCAGTACTTC.

This clonotype has only one observation. This CDR3 is CSAGGLAGGHSYNEQFF. The CDR3 DNA sequence: TGCAGTGCTGGGGGACTAGCGGGAGGACACTCCTACAATGAGCAGTTCTTC. The chain joins TRBV20-1 to TRBJ2-1; the match to TRBD2 covers 15 bases. The trim removed 5 bases at V and 0 bases at J, leaving 5 bases unmatched. The CDR3 is 17 residues long. Per germline, CDR1 DFQATT and CDR2 SNEGSKA (reference sequence).

The V call is TRBV5-6, the J call TRBJ1-1; possibly TRBD1 for D (6 bases). V dropped 1 base and J dropped 0 bases, with 13 bases sitting between them. Germline V lookup: CDR1 SGHDT, CDR2 YYEEEE. The CDR3 contains 16 residues. The CDR3 nucleotides are TGTGCCAGCAGCTTGAGGCCGGACAGCGTGAACACTGAAGCTTTCTTT. Residues: CASSLRPDSVNTEAFF.

This chain's CDR3 is CASSPGLADQETQYF. CDR3 sequence (DNA): TGCGCCAGCAGCCCGGGACTAGCGGACCAAGAGACCCAGTACTTC. The V and J genes are TRBV5-1 and TRBJ2-5, with 11 bases aligning to TRBD2. The CDR3 covers 15 residues. V was clipped by 4 bases and J by 0 bases; unmatched bases: 2. Germline V gives CDR1 SGHRS, CDR2 YFSETQ.